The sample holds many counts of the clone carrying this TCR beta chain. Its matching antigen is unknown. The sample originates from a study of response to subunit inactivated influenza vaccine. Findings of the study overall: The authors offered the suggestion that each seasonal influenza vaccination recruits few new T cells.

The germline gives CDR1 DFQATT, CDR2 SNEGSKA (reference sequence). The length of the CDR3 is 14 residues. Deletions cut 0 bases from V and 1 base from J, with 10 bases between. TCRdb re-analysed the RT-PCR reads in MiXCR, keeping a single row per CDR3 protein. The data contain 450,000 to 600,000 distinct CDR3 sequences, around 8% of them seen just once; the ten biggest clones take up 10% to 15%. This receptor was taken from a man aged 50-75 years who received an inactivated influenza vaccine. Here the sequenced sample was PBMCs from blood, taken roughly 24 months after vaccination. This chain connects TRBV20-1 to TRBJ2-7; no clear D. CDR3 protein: CSARDVRDSYEQYF. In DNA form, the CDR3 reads TGCAGTGCTAGAGATGTGCGCGATTCCTACGAGCAGTACTTC.